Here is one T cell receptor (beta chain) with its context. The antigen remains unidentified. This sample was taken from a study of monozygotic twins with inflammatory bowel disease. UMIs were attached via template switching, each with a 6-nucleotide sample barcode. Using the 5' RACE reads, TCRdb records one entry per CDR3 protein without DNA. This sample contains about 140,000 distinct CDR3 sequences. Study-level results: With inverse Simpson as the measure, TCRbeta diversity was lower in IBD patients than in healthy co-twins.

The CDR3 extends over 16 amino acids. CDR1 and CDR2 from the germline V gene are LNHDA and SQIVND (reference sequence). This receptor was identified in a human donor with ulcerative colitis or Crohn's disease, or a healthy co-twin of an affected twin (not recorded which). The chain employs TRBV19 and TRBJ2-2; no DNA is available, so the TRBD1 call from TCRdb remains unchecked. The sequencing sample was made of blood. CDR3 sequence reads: CASSTRTGGSTGELFF.